This entry features one TCR beta chain sequence. This table comes from immunoSEQ multiplex PCR, and its TCRdb copy is limited to in-frame clones, with some not included. The sample has 65,000 to 90,000 clones, 90% to 95% seen once; the top ten hold approximately 0.031%. Thymus tissue was removed during corrective cardiac surgery. These data are taken from a study of human thymus T cells. The V end lost 6 bases, the J end lost 16 bases, and 19 bases lay between the germline ends. This CDR3 region has 12 residues. From germline, CDR1 is MDHEN and CDR2 SYDVKM. This receptor was taken from a girl under two years old with a congenital heart defect but otherwise immunologically healthy. The sample comprised thymus tissue. The chain links TRBV28 to TRBJ2-1; TRBD2 might be the D (6 bases). The CDR3 loop is CASSPSGTGGFF. The CDR3 nucleotides read TGTGCCAGCAGCCCCTCCGGGACCGGGGGTTTCTTC.